This TCR beta chain was captured in a study of brain T cells in children with intractable seizures. Produced via immunoSEQ multiplex PCR; TCRdb's table is partial and in-frame only. Among about 340,000 clones listed, about 94% were seen once. Time point indicated: blood from clinic visit 5 months post-surgery; TSC patient then seizure free. Only cases whose brain tissue showed the highest T cell transcript signatures were sequenced. The sequence was collected from a boy in the first two years of life with tuberous sclerosis and intractable seizures. The sample in question was peripheral blood, obtained roughly 5 months after surgery.

The CDR3 DNA is TGTGCCAGCAGCCAATGGGATACGCAGTATTTT. Encoded protein: CASSQWDTQYF. This chain joins TRBV16 and TRBJ2-3; D ambiguous. Germline V gives CDR1 KGHSY, CDR2 FQNENV. The V end was cut by 1 base, the J end by 6 bases, with 2 bases between. The CDR3 runs 11 residues.